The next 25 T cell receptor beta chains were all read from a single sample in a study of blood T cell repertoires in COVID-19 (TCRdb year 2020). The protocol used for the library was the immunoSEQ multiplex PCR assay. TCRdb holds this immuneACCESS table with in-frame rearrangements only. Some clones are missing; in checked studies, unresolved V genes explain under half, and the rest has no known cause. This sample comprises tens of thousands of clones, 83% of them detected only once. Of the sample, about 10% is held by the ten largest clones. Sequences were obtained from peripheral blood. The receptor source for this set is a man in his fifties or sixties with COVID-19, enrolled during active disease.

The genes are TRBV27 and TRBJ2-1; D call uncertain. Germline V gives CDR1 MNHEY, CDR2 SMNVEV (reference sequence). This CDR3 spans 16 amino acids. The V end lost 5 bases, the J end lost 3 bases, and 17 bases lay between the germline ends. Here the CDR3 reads CASSPVTKPRYNEQFF. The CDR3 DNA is TGTGCCAGCAGTCCAGTTACCAAACCCCGCTACAATGAGCAGTTCTTC.

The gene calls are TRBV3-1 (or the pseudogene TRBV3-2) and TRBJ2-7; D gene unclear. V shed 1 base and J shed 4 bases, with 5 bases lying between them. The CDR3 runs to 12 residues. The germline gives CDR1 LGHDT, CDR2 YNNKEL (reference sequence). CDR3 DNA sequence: TGTGCCAGCAGCCAAGCGGGTTACGAGCAGTACTTC. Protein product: CASSQAGYEQYF.

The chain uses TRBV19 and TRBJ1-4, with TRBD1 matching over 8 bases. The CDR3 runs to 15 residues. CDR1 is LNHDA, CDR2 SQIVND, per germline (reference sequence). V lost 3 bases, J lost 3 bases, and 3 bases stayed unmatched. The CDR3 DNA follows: TGTGCCAGTAGTATGCAGGGGGCAGCTAATGAAAAACTGTTTTTT. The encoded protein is CASSMQGAANEKLFF.

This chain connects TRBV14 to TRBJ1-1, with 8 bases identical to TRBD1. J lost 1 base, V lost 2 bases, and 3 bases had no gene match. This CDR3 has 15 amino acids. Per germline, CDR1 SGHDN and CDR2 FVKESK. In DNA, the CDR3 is TGTGCCAGCAGCCAACGGACAGGGAGGAACACTGAAGCTTTCTTT. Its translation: CASSQRTGRNTEAFF.

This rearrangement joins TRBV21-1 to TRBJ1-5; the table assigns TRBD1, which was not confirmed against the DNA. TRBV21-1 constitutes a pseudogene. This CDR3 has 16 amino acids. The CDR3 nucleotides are TGTGCCAGCAGCAAAGTCAGGGGGACCGGCAATCAGCCCCAGCATTTT. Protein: CASSKVRGTGNQPQHF.

The CDR3 DNA sequence: TGTGCCAGCAGCTTAGGGGCCATAGAGTCCTACGAGCAGTACTTC. Its translation: CASSLGAIESYEQYF. This chain uses TRBV7-2 with TRBJ2-7; D is unclear. This CDR3 spans 15 amino acids. In germline, CDR1 is SGHTA, CDR2 FQGNSA. Trimming left V 1 base short and J 1 base short, with 11 bases between.

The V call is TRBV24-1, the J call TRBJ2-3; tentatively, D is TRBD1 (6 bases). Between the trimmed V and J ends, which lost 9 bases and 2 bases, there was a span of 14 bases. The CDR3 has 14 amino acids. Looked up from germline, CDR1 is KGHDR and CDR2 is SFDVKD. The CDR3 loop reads CATGPGTHTDTQYF. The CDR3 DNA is TGTGCCACCGGACCCGGGACACACACAGATACGCAGTATTTT.

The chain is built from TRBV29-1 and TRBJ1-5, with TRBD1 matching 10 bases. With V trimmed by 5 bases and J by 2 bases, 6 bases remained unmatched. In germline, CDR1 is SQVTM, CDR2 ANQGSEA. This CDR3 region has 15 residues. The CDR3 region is CSVKTGTGGNQPQHF. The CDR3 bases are TGCAGCGTTAAAACCGGGACAGGGGGCAATCAGCCCCAGCATTTT.

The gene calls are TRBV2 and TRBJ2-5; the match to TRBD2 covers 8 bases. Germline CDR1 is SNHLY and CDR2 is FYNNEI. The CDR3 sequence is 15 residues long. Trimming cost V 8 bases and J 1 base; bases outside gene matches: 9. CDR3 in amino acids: CASSRVSGAQETQYF. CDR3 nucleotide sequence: TGTGCCAGCTCGAGAGTTAGCGGGGCCCAAGAGACCCAGTACTTC.

The CDR3 loop reads CASSMGGRGETQYF. The CDR3 DNA reads as TGTGCCAGCAGCATGGGGGGGAGAGGAGAGACCCAGTACTTC. This sequence joins TRBV7-9 and TRBJ2-5, with 7 bases matching TRBD2. Unmatched junction bases numbered 7, after V lost 5 bases and J lost 4 bases. Germline V lookup: CDR1 SEHNR, CDR2 FQNEAQ (reference sequence). CDR3 size: 14 residues.

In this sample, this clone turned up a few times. The CDR3 coding sequence is TGTGCCAGCAGAGCCCGCCCGGGACAGGGGGCTCAGGGGCAGTACTTC. This sequence encodes CASRARPGQGAQGQYF. V is TRBV2 and J is TRBJ2-7, with 12 bases lining up with TRBD1. V trimming: 6 bases; J trimming: 9 bases; junction bases outside the gene matches: 15. The germline V gene encodes CDR1 SNHLY and CDR2 FYNNEI. CDR3 length equals 16 residues.

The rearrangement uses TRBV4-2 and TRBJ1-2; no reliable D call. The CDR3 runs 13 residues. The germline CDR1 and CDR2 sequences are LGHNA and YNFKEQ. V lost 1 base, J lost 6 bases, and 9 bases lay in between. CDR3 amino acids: CASSQGGGNGYTF. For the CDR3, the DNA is TGTGCCAGCAGCCAAGGAGGCGGGAATGGCTACACCTTC.

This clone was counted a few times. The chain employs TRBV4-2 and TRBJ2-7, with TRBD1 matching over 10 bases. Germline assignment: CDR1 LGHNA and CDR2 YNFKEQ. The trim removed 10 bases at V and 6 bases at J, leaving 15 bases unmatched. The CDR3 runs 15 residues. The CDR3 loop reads CATQDGRQGASEQYF. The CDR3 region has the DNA TGTGCCACTCAGGATGGGAGACAGGGGGCTAGCGAGCAGTACTTC.

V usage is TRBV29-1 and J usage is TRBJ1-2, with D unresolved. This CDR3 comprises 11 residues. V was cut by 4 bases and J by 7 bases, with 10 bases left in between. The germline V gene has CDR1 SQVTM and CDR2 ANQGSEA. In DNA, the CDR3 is TGCAGCGTTGGAGGCCTTGGTGGCTACACCTTC. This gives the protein CSVGGLGGYTF.

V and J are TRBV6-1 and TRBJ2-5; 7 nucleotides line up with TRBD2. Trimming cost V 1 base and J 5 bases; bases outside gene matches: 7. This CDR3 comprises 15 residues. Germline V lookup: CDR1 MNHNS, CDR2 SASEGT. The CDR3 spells CASSEVLDGRETQYF. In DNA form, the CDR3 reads TGTGCCAGCAGTGAAGTTCTCGACGGGAGGGAGACCCAGTACTTC.

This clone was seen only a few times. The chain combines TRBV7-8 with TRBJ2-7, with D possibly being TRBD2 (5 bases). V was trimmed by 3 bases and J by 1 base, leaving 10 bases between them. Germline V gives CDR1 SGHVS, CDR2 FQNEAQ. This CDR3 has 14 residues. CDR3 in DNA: TGTGCCAGCAGCTTCTTCCGGGAATCCTACGAGCAGTACTTC. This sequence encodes CASSFFRESYEQYF.

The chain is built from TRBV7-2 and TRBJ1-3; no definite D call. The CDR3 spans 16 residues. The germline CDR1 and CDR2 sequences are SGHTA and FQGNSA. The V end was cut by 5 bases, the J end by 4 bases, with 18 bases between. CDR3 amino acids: CASSPRSTLKGNTIYF. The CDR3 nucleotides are TGTGCCAGCAGCCCGAGATCAACGCTAAAGGGAAACACCATATATTTT.

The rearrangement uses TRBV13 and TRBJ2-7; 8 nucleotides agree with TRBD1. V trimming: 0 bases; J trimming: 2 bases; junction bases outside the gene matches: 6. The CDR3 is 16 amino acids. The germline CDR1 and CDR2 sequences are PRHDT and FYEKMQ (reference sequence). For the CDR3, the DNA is TGTGCCAGCAGCTTAGGGGGGACAGGCTTAACCTACGAGCAGTACTTC. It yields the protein CASSLGGTGLTYEQYF.

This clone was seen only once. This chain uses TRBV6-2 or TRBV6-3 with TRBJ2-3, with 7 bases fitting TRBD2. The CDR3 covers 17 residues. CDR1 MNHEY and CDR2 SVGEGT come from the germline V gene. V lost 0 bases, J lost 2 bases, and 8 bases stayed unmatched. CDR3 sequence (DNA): TGTGCCAGCAGTTACTCCCTAGGGGAGGGCGACACAGATACGCAGTATTTT. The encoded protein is CASSYSLGEGDTDTQYF.

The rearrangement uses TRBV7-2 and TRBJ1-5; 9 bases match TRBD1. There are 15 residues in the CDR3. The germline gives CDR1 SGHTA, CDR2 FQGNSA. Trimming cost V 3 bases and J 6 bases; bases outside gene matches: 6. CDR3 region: CASSFTGGAGQPQHF. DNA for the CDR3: TGTGCCAGCAGCTTCACAGGGGGCGCGGGTCAGCCCCAGCATTTT.

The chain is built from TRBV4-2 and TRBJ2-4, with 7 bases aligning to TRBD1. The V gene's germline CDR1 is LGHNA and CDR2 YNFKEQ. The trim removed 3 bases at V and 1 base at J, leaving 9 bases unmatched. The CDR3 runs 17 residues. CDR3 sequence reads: CASSHTLQGMAKNIQYF. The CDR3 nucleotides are TGTGCCAGCAGCCATACCTTACAGGGGATGGCCAAAAACATTCAGTACTTC.

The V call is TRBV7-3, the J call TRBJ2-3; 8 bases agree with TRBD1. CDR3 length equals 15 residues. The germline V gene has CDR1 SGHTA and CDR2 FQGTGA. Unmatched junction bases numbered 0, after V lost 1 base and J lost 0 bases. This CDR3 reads CASSLRQGSTDTQYF. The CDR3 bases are TGTGCCAGCAGCTTAAGACAGGGGAGCACAGATACGCAGTATTTT.

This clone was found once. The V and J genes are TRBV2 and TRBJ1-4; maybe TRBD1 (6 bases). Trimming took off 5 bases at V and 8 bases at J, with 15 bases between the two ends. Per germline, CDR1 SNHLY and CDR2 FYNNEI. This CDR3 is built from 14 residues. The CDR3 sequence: CASSKREGGEKLFF. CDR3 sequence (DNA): TGTGCCAGCAGTAAACGGGAGGGGGGGGAAAAACTGTTTTTT. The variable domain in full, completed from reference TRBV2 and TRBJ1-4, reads EPEVTQTPSHQVTQMGQEVILRCVPISNHLYFYWYRQILGQKVEFLVSFYNNEISEKSEIFDDQFSVERPDGSNFTLKIRSTKLEDSAMYFCASSKREGGEKLFFGSGTQLSVL.

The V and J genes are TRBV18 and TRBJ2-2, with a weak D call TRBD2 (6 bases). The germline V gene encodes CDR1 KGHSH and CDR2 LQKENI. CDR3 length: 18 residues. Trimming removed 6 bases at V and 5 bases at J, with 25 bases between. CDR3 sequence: CASSLLRLASVGTGELFF. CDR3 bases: TGTGCCAGCTCCCTCCTACGGCTAGCGTCGGTGGGGACCGGGGAGCTGTTTTTT.

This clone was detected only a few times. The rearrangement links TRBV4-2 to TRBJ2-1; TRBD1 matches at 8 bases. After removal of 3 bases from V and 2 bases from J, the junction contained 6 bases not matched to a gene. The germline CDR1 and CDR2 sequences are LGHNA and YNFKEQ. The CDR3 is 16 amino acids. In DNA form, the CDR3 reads TGTGCCAGCAGCCAGCGCCCAGGGGGCCCCTACAATGAGCAGTTCTTC. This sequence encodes CASSQRPGGPYNEQFF.